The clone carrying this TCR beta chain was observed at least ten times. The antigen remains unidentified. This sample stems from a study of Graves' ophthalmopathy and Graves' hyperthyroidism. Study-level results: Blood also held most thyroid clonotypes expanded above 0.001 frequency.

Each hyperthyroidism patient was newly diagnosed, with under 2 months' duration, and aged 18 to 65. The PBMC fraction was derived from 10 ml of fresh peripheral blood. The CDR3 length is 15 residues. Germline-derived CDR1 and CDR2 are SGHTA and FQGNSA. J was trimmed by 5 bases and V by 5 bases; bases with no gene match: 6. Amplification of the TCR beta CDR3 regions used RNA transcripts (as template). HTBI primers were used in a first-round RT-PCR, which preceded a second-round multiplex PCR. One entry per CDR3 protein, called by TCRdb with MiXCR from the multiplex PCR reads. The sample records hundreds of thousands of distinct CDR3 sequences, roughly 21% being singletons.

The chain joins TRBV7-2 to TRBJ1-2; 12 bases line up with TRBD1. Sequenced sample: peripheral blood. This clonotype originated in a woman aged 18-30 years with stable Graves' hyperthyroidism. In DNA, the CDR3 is TGTGCCAGCAGCGCGGGACAGGGGGCGCCGTATGGCTACACCTTC. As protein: CASSAGQGAPYGYTF.